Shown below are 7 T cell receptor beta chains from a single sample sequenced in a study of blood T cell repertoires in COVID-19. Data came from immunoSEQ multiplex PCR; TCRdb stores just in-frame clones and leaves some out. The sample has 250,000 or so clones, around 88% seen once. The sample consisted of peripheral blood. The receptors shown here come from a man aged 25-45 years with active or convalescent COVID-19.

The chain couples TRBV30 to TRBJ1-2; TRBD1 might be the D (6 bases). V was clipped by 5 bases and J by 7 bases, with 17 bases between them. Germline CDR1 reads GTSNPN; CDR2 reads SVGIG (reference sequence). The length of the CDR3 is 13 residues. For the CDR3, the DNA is TGTGCCTGGCGTCCTAAGGGGGTACGTGGCTACACCTTC. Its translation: CAWRPKGVRGYTF.

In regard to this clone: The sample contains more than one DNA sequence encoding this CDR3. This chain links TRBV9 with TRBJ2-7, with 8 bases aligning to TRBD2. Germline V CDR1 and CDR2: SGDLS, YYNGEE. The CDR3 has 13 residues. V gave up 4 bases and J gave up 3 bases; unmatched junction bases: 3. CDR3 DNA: TGTGCCAGCAGCCCGCGGGGGGACTACGAGCAGTACTTC. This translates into CASSPRGDYEQYF. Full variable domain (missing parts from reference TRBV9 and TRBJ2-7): DSGVTQTPKHLITATGQRVTLRCSPRSGDLSVYWYQQSLDQGLQFLIQYYNGEERAKGNILERFSAQQFPDLHSELNLSSLELGDSALYFCASSPRGDYEQYFGPGTRLTVT.

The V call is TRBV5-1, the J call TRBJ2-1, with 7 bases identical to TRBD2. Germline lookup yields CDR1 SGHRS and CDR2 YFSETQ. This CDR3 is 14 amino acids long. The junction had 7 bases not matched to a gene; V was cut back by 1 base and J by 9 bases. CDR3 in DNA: TGCGCCAGCAGCTTGTTACGGGAGGTTGGTGAGCAGTTCTTC. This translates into CASSLLREVGEQFF. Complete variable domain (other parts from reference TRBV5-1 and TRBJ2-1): KAGVTQTPRYLIKTRGQQVTLSCSPISGHRSVSWYQQTPGQGLQFLFEYFSETQRNKGNFPGRFSGRQFSNSRSEMNVSTLELGDSALYLCASSLLREVGEQFFGPGTRLTVL.

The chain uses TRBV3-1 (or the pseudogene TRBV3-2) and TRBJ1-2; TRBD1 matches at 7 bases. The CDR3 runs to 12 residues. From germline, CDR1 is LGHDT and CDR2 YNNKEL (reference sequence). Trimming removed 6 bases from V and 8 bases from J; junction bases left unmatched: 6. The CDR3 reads CASRKTGAGYTF. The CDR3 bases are TGTGCCAGCAGGAAAACAGGGGCCGGCTACACCTTC.

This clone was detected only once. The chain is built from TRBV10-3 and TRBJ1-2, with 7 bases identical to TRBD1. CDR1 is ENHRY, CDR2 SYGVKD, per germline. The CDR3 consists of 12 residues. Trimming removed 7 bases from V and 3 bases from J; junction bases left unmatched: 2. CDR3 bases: TGTGCCATCACAGGACAGGACTATGGCTACACCTTC. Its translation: CAITGQDYGYTF.

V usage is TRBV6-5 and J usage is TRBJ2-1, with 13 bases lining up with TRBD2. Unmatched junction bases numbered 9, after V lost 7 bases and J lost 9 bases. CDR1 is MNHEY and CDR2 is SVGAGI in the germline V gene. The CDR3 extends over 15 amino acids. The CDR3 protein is CASISGTSGTGEQFF. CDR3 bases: TGTGCCAGCATTTCCGGGACTAGCGGGACGGGTGAGCAGTTCTTC.

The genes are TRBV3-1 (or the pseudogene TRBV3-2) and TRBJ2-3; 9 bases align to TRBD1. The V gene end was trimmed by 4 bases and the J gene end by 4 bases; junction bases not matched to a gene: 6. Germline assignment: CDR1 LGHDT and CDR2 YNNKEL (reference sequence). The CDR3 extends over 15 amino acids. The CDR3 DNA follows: TGTGCCAGCAGCCCGGGGACAGGGAGGGCAGATACGCAGTATTTT. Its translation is CASSPGTGRADTQYF.